Shown below are 17 T cell receptor beta chains from a single sample sequenced in a study of identical twins. Using its own MiXCR run on the 5' RACE reads, TCRdb lists one record per CDR3 protein. The repertoire holds about 250,000 distinct CDR3 sequences, with around 15% as singletons. Sequencing was carried out using memory (CD45RO+) T cells sorted from blood. Receptor source: a woman under 30 in good health.

The CDR3: CASGGLDRGVSQYF. DNA of the CDR3: TGTGCTAGTGGGGGCCTCGACCGGGGGGTGAGCCAGTACTTC. The chain uses TRBV12-5 and TRBJ2-5; 7 bases align to TRBD2. The germline gives CDR1 LGHNT, CDR2 FRNRAP. The CDR3 loop spans 14 amino acids. With V trimmed by 6 bases and J by 10 bases, 14 bases remained unmatched. The full variable domain, with the rest looked up from reference TRBV12-5 and TRBJ2-5, is DARVTQTPRHKVTEMGQEVTMRCQPILGHNTVFWYRQTMMQGLELLAYFRNRAPLDDSGMPKDRFSAEMPDATLATLKIQPSEPRDSAVYFCASGGLDRGVSQYFGPGTRLLVL.

The V gene is TRBV30, the J gene TRBJ2-3, with D hard to call. The CDR3 length is 15 residues. Trimming left V 0 bases short and J 1 base short, with 11 bases between. Germline loops: CDR1 GTSNPN, CDR2 SVGIG (reference sequence). The CDR3 reads CAWSVQSGRTDTQYF. The CDR3 DNA is TGTGCCTGGAGTGTACAGTCGGGTCGCACAGATACGCAGTATTTT.

This clonotype was counted a few times. The J gene is TRBJ2-2, the V gene TRBV5-1; either TRBD1 or TRBD2 may fit D (5 bases each). The CDR3 contains 14 residues. Between the trimmed V and J ends, which lost 4 bases and 9 bases, there was a span of 16 bases. From germline, CDR1 is SGHRS and CDR2 YFSETQ. The CDR3: CASSPGPGARELFF. In nucleotides, the CDR3 is TGCGCCAGCAGCCCGGGACCCGGGGCGAGGGAGCTGTTTTTT.

At least ten counts were recorded for this clonotype. This chain uses TRBV19 with TRBJ2-1; 7 nucleotides align to TRBD2. V dropped 5 bases and J dropped 6; count of bases not matched to a gene: 13. CDR3 length: 16 residues. CDR1 and CDR2 from the germline V gene are LNHDA and SQIVND (reference sequence). The CDR3, as DNA: TGTGCCAGTAGTCCTCAACCGGGACTACCACTCAATGAGCAGTTCTTC. It specifies CASSPQPGLPLNEQFF.

This clonotype was seen only a few times. The chain couples TRBV12-3 or TRBV12-4 to TRBJ1-2; D gene unclear. The CDR3 runs to 12 residues. The germline V and J ends were trimmed by 7 bases and 2 bases, with 8 bases remaining between them. The CDR3 loop reads CASKLLNYGYTF. The CDR3 DNA reads as TGTGCCAGCAAATTGTTAAACTATGGCTACACCTTC.

The chain employs TRBV6-2 or TRBV6-3 and TRBJ2-7, with D uncertain. The length of the CDR3 is 12 residues. From germline, CDR1 is MNHEY and CDR2 SVGEGT. Trimming shortened V by 4 bases and J by 6 bases, and 10 bases separated the two germline ends. The CDR3 spells CASSSLMAEQYF. The CDR3 bases are TGTGCCAGCAGTTCCCTCATGGCCGAGCAGTACTTC.

This clonotype was picked up a small number of times. V and J are TRBV7-2 and TRBJ1-1; TRBD1 might be the D (6 bases). CDR1 is SGHTA and CDR2 is FQGNSA in the germline V gene. With 6 bases removed from V and 6 bases from J, the gap between germline ends came to 11 bases. The CDR3 runs to 12 residues. The CDR3 reads CASSFQGSEAFF. Here the CDR3 DNA reads TGTGCCAGCAGTTTCCAGGGGTCTGAAGCTTTCTTT. The full variable domain, with the rest looked up from reference TRBV7-2 and TRBJ1-1, is GAGVSQSPSNKVTEKGKDVELRCDPISGHTALYWYRQSLGQGLEFLIYFQGNSAPDKSGLPSDRFSAERTGGSVSTLTIQRTQQEDSAVYLCASSFQGSEAFFGQGTRLTVV.

This clonotype was picked up a small number of times. The V call is TRBV11-1, the J call TRBJ1-1, with unresolved D. CDR3 length: 20 residues. Germline V gives CDR1 SGHAT, CDR2 FQDESV (reference sequence). V was shortened by 4 bases and J by 4 bases, with 31 bases between the two germline ends. The CDR3 nucleotides are TGTGCCAGCAGCTCACTAGTACCCCGGGTTTCTATCCTCAGTGGCACTGAAGCTTTCTTT. Protein: CASSSLVPRVSILSGTEAFF.

This rearrangement joins TRBV20-1 to TRBJ2-5, with 7 nucleotides matching TRBD2. The V gene end was trimmed by 6 bases and the J gene end by 4 bases; junction bases not matched to a gene: 5. CDR1 and CDR2 from the germline V gene are DFQATT and SNEGSKA (reference sequence). The CDR3 sequence is 12 residues long. CDR3 protein: CSAQTGGETQYF. In DNA form, the CDR3 reads TGCAGTGCGCAGACGGGAGGAGAGACCCAGTACTTC.

With respect to this clonotype: Possible read error: a much larger clone is one base away. The rearrangement joins TRBV6-5 to TRBJ1-5; D not certain. The CDR3 is made up of 15 amino acids. V lost 4 bases to trimming and J lost 7 bases, with 17 bases between them. Germline assignment: CDR1 MNHEY and CDR2 SVGAGI. CDR3 bases: TGTGCCAGCAGTTGCTCGATGGGGAATCGGCAGCCCCAGCATTTT. Translation: CASSCSMGNRQPQHF.

The chain combines TRBV11-2 with TRBJ2-3; 14 bases align to TRBD2. The CDR3 is 16 residues long. With 5 bases clipped from V and 4 bases from J, the junction kept 5 bases outside the gene matches. Germline loops: CDR1 SGHAT, CDR2 FQNNGV. The CDR3 region is CASSTGLAGVADTQYF. The CDR3 DNA is TGTGCCAGCAGCACGGGACTAGCGGGAGTAGCAGATACGCAGTATTTT.

This clonotype has more than one count but fewer than ten. The chain has TRBV18 and TRBJ2-1; D might be TRBD2 (5 bases). Trimming stripped 2 bases from V and 6 bases from J, with 8 bases between. In germline, CDR1 is KGHSH, CDR2 LQKENI. The CDR3 spans 13 residues. In DNA form, the CDR3 reads TGTGCCAGCTCACCAATTACTAGCAATGAGCAGTTCTTC. It translates to CASSPITSNEQFF.

This clonotype showed up just a few times. The V gene is TRBV5-1, the J gene TRBJ2-1, with 10 bases identical to TRBD1. The junction had 3 bases not matched to a gene; V was cut back by 0 bases and J by 6 bases. Germline CDR1 and CDR2: SGHRS and YFSETQ. CDR3 length equals 15 residues. CDR3 region: CASSLVWDRGNEQFF. CDR3 bases: TGCGCCAGCAGCTTGGTATGGGACAGGGGCAATGAGCAGTTCTTC.

At least ten counts were recorded for this clonotype. The chain recombines TRBV6-5 with TRBJ1-4, with D possibly being TRBD1 (5 bases). The CDR3 extends over 18 amino acids. In germline, CDR1 is MNHEY, CDR2 SVGAGI. Trimming shortened V by 0 bases and J by 4 bases, and 18 bases separated the two germline ends. CDR3 region: CASSYSTQGLLHNEKLFF. The CDR3 nucleotides read TGTGCCAGCAGTTACTCGACGCAGGGCCTGCTCCATAATGAAAAACTGTTTTTT.

This clonotype was counted ten times or more. This chain uses TRBV30 with TRBJ2-3; tentative D call: TRBD2 (5 bases). There are 11 residues in the CDR3. Between the trimmed V and J ends, which lost 8 bases and 9 bases, there was a span of 15 bases. CDR1 is GTSNPN, CDR2 SVGIG, per germline (reference sequence). The CDR3 DNA follows: TGTGCCGGCTCGGGGTTTCGGACGCAGTATTTT. It codes for CAGSGFRTQYF.

The table lists this clonotype with a few counts. This chain joins TRBV20-1 and TRBJ1-1, with D unclear. CDR3 length: 12 residues. Trimming cost V 5 bases and J 1 base, with 8 bases left between them. Germline loops: CDR1 DFQATT, CDR2 SNEGSKA (reference sequence). Written as DNA, the CDR3 is TGCAGTGCTGACCCATGGAACACTGAAGCTTTCTTT. This sequence encodes CSADPWNTEAFF.

This clonotype has only a few counts. The chain is built from TRBV7-2 and TRBJ2-1; weak D call: TRBD1 (5 bases). The CDR3 is 14 residues long. Germline CDR1 is SGHTA and CDR2 is FQGNSA. The V and J ends lost 3 bases and 8 bases respectively, with 14 bases between them. In nucleotides, the CDR3 is TGTGCCAGCAGCTTTCTGCAGGGTAGGGATGAGCAGTTCTTC. Amino acids: CASSFLQGRDEQFF.